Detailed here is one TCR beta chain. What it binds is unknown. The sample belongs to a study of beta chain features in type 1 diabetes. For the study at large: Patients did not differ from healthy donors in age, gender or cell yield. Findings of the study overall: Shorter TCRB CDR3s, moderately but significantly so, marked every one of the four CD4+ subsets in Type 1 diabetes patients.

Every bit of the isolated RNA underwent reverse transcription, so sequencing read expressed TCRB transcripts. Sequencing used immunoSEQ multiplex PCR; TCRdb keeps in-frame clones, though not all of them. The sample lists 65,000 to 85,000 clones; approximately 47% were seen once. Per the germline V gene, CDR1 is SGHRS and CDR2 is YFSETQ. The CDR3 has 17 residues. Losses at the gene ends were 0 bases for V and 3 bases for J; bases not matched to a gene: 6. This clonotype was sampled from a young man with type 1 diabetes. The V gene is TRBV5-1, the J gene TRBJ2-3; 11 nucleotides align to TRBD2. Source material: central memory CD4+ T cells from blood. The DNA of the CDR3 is TGCGCCAGCAGCTTGGGTGGGACTAGCGGAAAGACAGATACGCAGTATTTT. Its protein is CASSLGGTSGKTDTQYF.